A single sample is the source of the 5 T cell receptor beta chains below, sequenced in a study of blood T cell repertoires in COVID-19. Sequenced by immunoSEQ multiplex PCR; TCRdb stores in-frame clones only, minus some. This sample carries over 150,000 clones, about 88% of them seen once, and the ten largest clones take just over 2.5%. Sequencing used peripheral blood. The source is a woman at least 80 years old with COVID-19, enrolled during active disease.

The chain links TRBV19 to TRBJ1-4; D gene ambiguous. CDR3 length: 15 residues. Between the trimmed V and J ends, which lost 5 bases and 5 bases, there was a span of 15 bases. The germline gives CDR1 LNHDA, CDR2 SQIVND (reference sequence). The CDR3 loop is CASSSGGQRNEKLFF. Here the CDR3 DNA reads TGTGCCAGTAGTTCCGGCGGGCAGAGGAATGAAAAACTGTTTTTT.

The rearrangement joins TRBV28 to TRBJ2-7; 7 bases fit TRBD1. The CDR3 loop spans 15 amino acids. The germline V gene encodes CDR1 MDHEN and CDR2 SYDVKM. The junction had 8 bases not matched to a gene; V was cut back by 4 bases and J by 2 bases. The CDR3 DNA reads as TGTGCCAGCAGTTCTACCGGGACAGCTCCCTACGAGCAGTACTTC. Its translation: CASSSTGTAPYEQYF.

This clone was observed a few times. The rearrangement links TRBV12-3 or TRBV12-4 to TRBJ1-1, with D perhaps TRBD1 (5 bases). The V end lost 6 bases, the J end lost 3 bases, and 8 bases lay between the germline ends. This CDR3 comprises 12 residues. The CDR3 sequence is CASSRAHTEAFF. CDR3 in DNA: TGTGCCAGCAGCAGGGCCCACACTGAAGCTTTCTTT.

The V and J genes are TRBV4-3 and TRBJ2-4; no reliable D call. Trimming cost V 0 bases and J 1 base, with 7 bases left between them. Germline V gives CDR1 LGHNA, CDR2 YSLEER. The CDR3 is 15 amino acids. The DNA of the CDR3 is TGCGCCAGCAGCCAAGAGATCGGGGCCAAAAACATTCAGTACTTC. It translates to CASSQEIGAKNIQYF.

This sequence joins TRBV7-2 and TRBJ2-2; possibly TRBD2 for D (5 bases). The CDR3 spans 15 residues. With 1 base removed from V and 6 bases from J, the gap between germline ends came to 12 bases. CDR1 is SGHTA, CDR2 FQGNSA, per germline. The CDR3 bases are TGTGCCAGCAGCTTAGGGGTAGCGTCGGCCGGGGAGCTGTTTTTT. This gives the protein CASSLGVASAGELFF.